The 25 T cell receptor beta chains presented below share a single source sample, sequenced in a study of T cells in Graves' hyperthyroidism and ophthalmopathy. Using RNA transcripts as the source, TCR beta CDR3 regions were amplified. The TCR CDR3 was amplified in a first-round RT-PCR using the HTBI primer set. TCRdb re-analysed the multiplex PCR reads in MiXCR, keeping a single row per CDR3 protein. Found here are under 650,000 distinct CDR3 sequences, 15% to 20% of them singletons; the top ten hold 3.8%. The sequenced sample consisted of blood. The receptors were sampled from a woman in her 30s with Graves' hyperthyroidism.

This clonotype was counted only a few times. The germline gene is not matched at one end of the junction; a read error may be the cause. The CDR3, as DNA: TGTGCCAGCAGTGAAGCAGAGGGACACCTCCTGAACTTC. Encoded protein: CASSEAEGHLLNF. The chain employs TRBV6-1 and TRBJ2-6; D is perhaps TRBD1 (6 bases). The CDR3 is 13 amino acids. Germline V lookup: CDR1 MNHNS, CDR2 SASEGT.

This clonotype was detected many times. CDR3 bases: TGTGCCAGCAGTGAAGGGACAGGGGGACTCACAGATACGCAGTATTTT. It yields the protein CASSEGTGGLTDTQYF. The rearrangement links TRBV6-1 to TRBJ2-3, with 10 bases that match TRBD1. Germline trimming cut 1 base from V and 2 bases from J; bases unmatched to any gene: 3. Germline values: CDR1 MNHNS, CDR2 SASEGT. There are 16 residues in the CDR3.

This clonotype was observed a few times. The J gene is TRBJ2-3, the V gene TRBV28, with TRBD1 identical over 8 bases. Germline CDR1 and CDR2: MDHEN and SYDVKM. The CDR3 sequence is 15 residues long. Trimming took 5 bases from V and 2 from J; bases not matched to a gene: 6. CDR3 sequence reads: CASSQGQVHTDTQYF. Here the CDR3 DNA reads TGTGCCAGCAGTCAGGGACAGGTGCACACAGATACGCAGTATTTT.

This clonotype occurred many times. The chain has TRBV7-3 and TRBJ1-1; 7 nucleotides agree with TRBD1. V shed 5 bases and J 7 bases; nucleotides not matched to a gene: 10. Germline loops: CDR1 SGHTA, CDR2 FQGTGA. CDR3 length: 14 residues. The CDR3 is CASSTTGTVHEAFF. As DNA, the CDR3 is TGTGCCAGCAGCACCACCGGGACAGTCCATGAAGCTTTCTTT.

The chain combines TRBV19 with TRBJ1-6, with no clear D. The germline V gene has CDR1 LNHDA and CDR2 SQIVND (reference sequence). V was cut by 1 base and J by 8 bases, with 9 bases left in between. CDR3 length: 14 residues. The CDR3 reads CASSIGYKDSPLHF. CDR3 nucleotides: TGTGCCAGTAGTATAGGTTACAAGGATTCACCCCTCCACTTT. Supplemented by reference TRBV19 and TRBJ1-6, the full variable domain reads DGGITQSPKYLFRKEGQNVTLSCEQNLNHDAMYWYRQDPGQGLRLIYYSQIVNDFQKGDIAEGYSVSREKKESFPLTVTSAQKNPTAFYLCASSIGYKDSPLHFGNGTRLTVT.

This clonotype was picked up many times. The CDR3 protein is CASSLWGQGDQPQHF. The CDR3 coding sequence is TGTGCCAGCAGTTTATGGGGGCAGGGGGATCAGCCCCAGCATTTT. The V gene is TRBV28, the J gene TRBJ1-5; 7 bases match TRBD1. V dropped 0 bases and J dropped 5; count of bases not matched to a gene: 4. Germline V gene data show CDR1 as MDHEN and CDR2 as SYDVKM. This CDR3 has 15 residues.

This clonotype was detected many times. This chain links TRBV16 with TRBJ1-1, with D unresolved. CDR1 KGHSY and CDR2 FQNENV come from the germline V gene. V lost 5 bases and J 5 bases, leaving 12 bases between the germline ends. There are 13 residues in the CDR3. CDR3 residues: CASSILKGTEAFF. The CDR3 nucleotides read TGTGCCAGCAGCATTCTCAAAGGGACTGAAGCTTTCTTT. The variable domain in full, with the rest retrieved from reference TRBV16 and TRBJ1-1, is GEEVAQTPKHLVRGEGQKAKLYCAPIKGHSYVFWYQQVLKNEFKFLISFQNENVFDETGMPKERFSAKCLPNSPCSLEIQATKLEDSAVYFCASSILKGTEAFFGQGTRLTVV.

There are many counts of this clonotype. The chain combines TRBV12-3 or TRBV12-4 with TRBJ2-1, with 9 bases fitting TRBD2. The CDR3 covers 15 residues. Trimming at V came to 3 bases and at J to 8 bases, leaving 8 bases not matched to a gene. The CDR3 here is CASSFFSGRTDEQFF. The CDR3 DNA follows: TGTGCCAGCAGTTTTTTTAGCGGGAGAACCGATGAGCAGTTCTTC.

The CDR3 spells CASSPGENIQYF. CDR3 sequence (DNA): TGTGCCAGCAGTCCGGGGGAAAACATTCAGTACTTC. This rearrangement joins TRBV28 to TRBJ2-4; D may be TRBD2 (6 bases). CDR1 and CDR2 (germline): MDHEN, SYDVKM. The CDR3 runs to 12 residues. The V end lost 5 bases, the J end lost 5 bases, and 7 bases lay between the germline ends.

The CDR3 sequence is CASILRVVGAYEQYF. The DNA of the CDR3 is TGTGCCAGCATCTTACGTGTGGTGGGGGCCTACGAGCAGTACTTC. The genes are TRBV6-1 and TRBJ2-7; D assignment may be TRBD1 or TRBD2 (5 bases each). The CDR3 has 15 residues. The V end was cut by 7 bases, the J end by 2 bases, with 18 bases between. Germline loops: CDR1 MNHNS, CDR2 SASEGT.

Many counts were recorded for this clonotype. V usage is TRBV2 and J usage is TRBJ2-1, with a weak D call TRBD2 (5 bases). Per the germline V gene, CDR1 is SNHLY and CDR2 is FYNNEI. Trimming took 6 bases from V and 6 from J, leaving 15 bases between them. The CDR3 length is 14 residues. The CDR3 DNA is TGTGCCAGCAGCCCCCAAACTAGTATCAATGAGCAGTTCTTC. Translated: CASSPQTSINEQFF.

As to this clonotype: This may come from a read error, since a much larger clone is one base off. CDR3 in DNA: TGTGCCAGCAGCCAAGTTTCAGGCTTCTACGAGCAGTACTTC. It is translated as CASSQVSGFYEQYF. The rearrangement joins TRBV3-1 to TRBJ2-7; D is undetermined. CDR3 length: 14 amino acids. Trimming removed 1 base at V and 3 bases at J, with 10 bases between. Germline V gene sequence: CDR1 LGHDT, CDR2 YNNKEL (reference sequence).

This clonotype has a count of ten or more. The chain carries TRBV11-2 and TRBJ2-2; TRBD1 agrees at 7 bases. Looked up from germline, CDR1 is SGHAT and CDR2 is FQNNGV. This CDR3 contains 17 residues. The V segment lost 1 base and the J segment 2 bases; nucleotides outside the gene matches: 7. This chain's CDR3 is CASSLGYRGSNTGELFF. For the CDR3, the DNA is TGTGCCAGCAGCTTAGGTTACAGGGGTAGTAACACCGGGGAGCTGTTTTTT. Full variable domain (outside the CDR3, taken from reference TRBV11-2 and TRBJ2-2): EAGVAQSPRYKIIEKRQSVAFWCNPISGHATLYWYQQILGQGPKLLIQFQNNGVVDDSQLPKDRFSAERLKGVDSTLKIQPAKLEDSAVYLCASSLGYRGSNTGELFFGEGSRLTVL.

This clonotype was observed at least ten times. The chain has TRBV2 and TRBJ2-5; D may be TRBD2 (7 bases). Per the germline V gene, CDR1 is SNHLY and CDR2 is FYNNEI. The ends were cut back, 3 bases at V and 9 bases at J, with 26 bases in the middle. This CDR3 is built from 17 residues. The chain's CDR3 is CASSDAGAGSDPRAQYF. For the CDR3, the DNA is TGTGCCAGCAGTGACGCGGGGGCCGGCTCCGACCCTAGGGCCCAGTACTTC.

The rearrangement links TRBV20-1 to TRBJ2-1; TRBD2 might be the D (6 bases). Germline V gene lookup returns CDR1 DFQATT and CDR2 SNEGSKA (reference sequence). The CDR3 covers 13 residues. Between the trimmed V and J ends, which lost 5 bases and 8 bases, there was a span of 16 bases. The CDR3 protein is CSAGGLTGHEQFF. The CDR3 DNA reads as TGCAGTGCTGGGGGACTTACGGGCCATGAGCAGTTCTTC.

The sample holds a few counts of this clonotype. V usage is TRBV6-2 or TRBV6-3 and J usage is TRBJ1-6; D gene ambiguous. Germline assignment: CDR1 MNHEY and CDR2 SVGEGT. V was trimmed by 5 bases and J by 7 bases, leaving 15 bases between them. This CDR3 has 15 residues. The DNA of the CDR3 is TGTGCCAGCAGTCCCTCCCTGACGTTCAATTCACCCCTCCACTTT. It translates to CASSPSLTFNSPLHF.

This clonotype was seen ten or more times. V and J are TRBV2 and TRBJ2-3, with 11 bases fitting TRBD2. Germline CDR1 reads SNHLY; CDR2 reads FYNNEI. This CDR3 region has 15 residues. J gave up 0 bases and V 5 bases, and 1 base lay outside the gene matches. CDR3 region: CASSRLAGSTDTQYF. For the CDR3, the DNA is TGTGCCAGCAGTCGACTAGCGGGGAGCACAGATACGCAGTATTTT.

The sample holds many counts of this clonotype. The chain joins TRBV20-1 to TRBJ2-1; 8 bases are a match to TRBD2. With V trimmed by 3 bases and J by 9 bases, 13 bases remained unmatched. The germline V gene has CDR1 DFQATT and CDR2 SNEGSKA (reference sequence). This CDR3 comprises 15 residues. CDR3 sequence: CSASFGLASPAEQFF. As DNA, the CDR3 is TGCAGTGCTAGCTTTGGACTAGCTTCGCCTGCTGAGCAGTTCTTC.

This clonotype was observed at least ten times. The chain is built from TRBV7-9 and TRBJ2-7; 13 nucleotides agree with TRBD2. CDR1 is SEHNR, CDR2 FQNEAQ, per germline (reference sequence). The CDR3 runs 16 residues. V trimming: 2 bases; J trimming: 4 bases; junction bases outside the gene matches: 5. CDR3 nucleotide sequence: TGTGCCAGCAGCTTACGGACTAGCGGGAGTCTTTACGAGCAGTACTTC. It specifies CASSLRTSGSLYEQYF.

A few counts support this clonotype. The CDR3 is CASSQGQGWTGELFF. The CDR3 nucleotides read TGTGCCAGCAGCCAAGGACAGGGATGGACCGGGGAGCTGTTTTTT. The chain combines TRBV5-4 with TRBJ2-2; 8 positions agree with TRBD1. Germline loops: CDR1 SGHNT, CDR2 YYREEE (reference sequence). CDR3 size: 15 residues. V lost 4 bases to trimming and J lost 5 bases; unmatched junction nucleotides: 7.

This CDR3 is CASTLDTLNTEAFF. The CDR3 DNA reads TGCGCCAGCACCCTGGACACTCTAAACACTGAAGCTTTCTTT. J is TRBJ1-1 and V is TRBV5-1; perhaps TRBD1 as D (5 bases). Trimming left V 6 bases short and J 2 bases short, with 14 bases between. Germline assignment: CDR1 SGHRS and CDR2 YFSETQ. The CDR3 spans 14 residues.

The chain employs TRBV29-1 and TRBJ2-7, with a weak D call TRBD1 (5 bases). Trimming left V 1 base short and J 0 bases short, with 13 bases between. There are 15 residues in the CDR3. Germline loops: CDR1 SQVTM, CDR2 ANQGSEA. The CDR3 here is CSVEALEGVSYEQYF. CDR3 in DNA: TGCAGCGTTGAAGCCCTAGAAGGGGTCTCCTACGAGCAGTACTTC.

This clonotype was counted only a few times. The rearrangement joins TRBV7-9 to TRBJ2-3, with D unclear. Germline V CDR1 and CDR2: SEHNR, FQNEAQ (reference sequence). The CDR3 consists of 14 residues. Trimming removed 3 bases from V and 3 bases from J, with 10 bases in between. The CDR3 nucleotides read TGTGCCAGCAGCTTCATGTCCGTTACAGATACGCAGTATTTT. This codes for CASSFMSVTDTQYF.

The rearrangement joins TRBV7-9 to TRBJ1-1, with D unclear. This CDR3 comprises 15 residues. Trimming took 2 bases from V and 0 from J, leaving 10 bases between them. Germline-derived CDR1 and CDR2 are SEHNR and FQNEAQ (reference sequence). In DNA, the CDR3 is TGTGCCAGCAGCTTATTGGGTCTGGTGAACACTGAAGCTTTCTTT. This codes for CASSLLGLVNTEAFF.

This clonotype showed up just a few times. V and J are TRBV29-1 and TRBJ2-3; 7 nucleotides align to TRBD2. This CDR3 spans 14 amino acids. Trimming took 3 bases from V and 8 from J; bases not matched to a gene: 11. In germline, CDR1 is SQVTM, CDR2 ANQGSEA. CDR3 amino acids: CSVEWREKFGTQYF. As DNA, the CDR3 is TGCAGCGTTGAGTGGCGGGAGAAGTTCGGTACGCAGTATTTT.